This T cell receptor (beta chain) was found in a study of molecular identifiers for immune sequencing clone quantification. The overall study: RNA, taken in replicates from about 21,000 or 97,000 naive CD8 cells, was split five ways, with four sequenced.

The V segment lost 7 bases and the J segment 5 bases; nucleotides outside the gene matches: 7. The CDR3 has 13 amino acids. TCR libraries were built in bulk with a published protocol and specific TCR primers. TCRdb called the PCR reads again in MiXCR, with one record for every CDR3 protein. Here the sample spans hundreds of thousands of distinct CDR3 sequences, 25% being singletons. The sequenced sample was naive CD8+ T cells from blood, with Jurkat cell RNA spiked in. Sample subset: FACS-sorted CD8+CD4-CCR7+CD45RA+ naive T cells. This chain connects TRBV12-3 or TRBV12-4 to TRBJ2-5; 7 nucleotides agree with TRBD2. This TCR was recovered from a human donor in good health. Some libraries in this study had Jurkat cell RNA spiked in. The CDR3: CASTSAGRETQYF. DNA for the CDR3: TGTGCCAGCACCTCAGCGGGGAGGGAGACCCAGTACTTC.